This T cell receptor beta chain was documented in a study of T cell responses to AZD1222 COVID-19 vaccine. V gave up 5 bases and J gave up 3 bases; unmatched junction bases: 3. CDR1 MNHEY and CDR2 SVGAGI come from the germline V gene. The CDR3 covers 14 residues. The protocol was immunoSEQ multiplex PCR, while the TCRdb copy is restricted to in-frame clones and leaves out a portion. Here the sample spans 150,000 to 200,000 clones, 70% to 90% being singletons. The rearrangement uses TRBV6-5 and TRBJ1-4; 7 bases are a match to TRBD1. Sequenced here: peripheral blood, sampled 28 days after the second dose of the MenACWY control vaccine. This receptor was taken from an adult who received the MenACWY meningococcal vaccine as a control. CDR3 sequence: CASSSQGANEKLFF. Written as DNA, the CDR3 is TGTGCCAGCAGTAGCCAGGGGGCTAATGAAAAACTGTTTTTT.